This TCR beta chain was sequenced for a study of T cells in Graves' hyperthyroidism and ophthalmopathy. The study based diagnoses on clinical symptoms, serum thyroxine and TRAb, thyroid ultrasound and orbital computed tomography. This clonotype was seen a handful of times. Researchers took RNA transcripts and amplified the TCR beta CDR3 regions from them. When the TCR CDR3 underwent first-round RT-PCR, the HTBI primer set was used. In TCRdb, the multiplex PCR reads were re-called with MiXCR into one record per CDR3 protein. The table lists 600,000 or so distinct CDR3 sequences, 14% of them singletons. This CDR3 has 12 amino acids. With V trimmed by 5 bases and J by 5 bases, 3 bases remained unmatched. Germline loops: CDR1 MNHNS, CDR2 SASEGT.

This rearrangement joins TRBV6-1 to TRBJ2-7; 7 bases are shared with TRBD2. The material sequenced was blood. This receptor was identified in a young woman with Graves' ophthalmopathy. Written as DNA, the CDR3 is TGTGCCAGCAGTTGGGGAGGGAACGAGCAGTACTTC. It yields the protein CASSWGGNEQYF.